The rows below give T cell receptor beta chains drawn from one sample of a study of CD8+ T cells in alopecia areata. Sequencing was performed with immunoSEQ multiplex PCR; in TCRdb, only in-frame clones are kept and a portion is missing. Of around 50,000 clones listed, 90% to 97% were seen once; the top ten hold approximately 24%. The sequenced sample was CD8+ T cells sorted from blood, obtained at week 0. The source is a human donor with alopecia areata. CDR3s include the opening cysteine and the closing phenylalanine or tryptophan. The D gene is left open where the match is weak. A clone size is listed for some rows: how often the clone was seen (once, few, many), or a class if it is expanded.

clone_size,d_call,v_call,j_call,cdr3_aa,cdr3_nt
.,.,TRBV10-3,TRBJ2-7,CAISESGNPSYEQYF,TGTGCCATCAGTGAGTCTGGGAATCCCTCCTACGAGCAGTACTTC
.,TRBD1,TRBV7-9,TRBJ2-4,CASSYLMGQGAQSKNIQYF,TGTGCCAGCAGCTACCTCATGGGACAGGGGGCGCAGAGCAAAAACATTCAGTACTTC
.,TRBD2,TRBV6-1,TRBJ2-1,CASSEGPAGVFYNEQFF,TGTGCCAGCAGTGAAGGCCCAGCGGGGGTCTTCTACAATGAGCAGTTCTTC
.,.,TRBV27,TRBJ1-5,CASSLRVNQPQHF,TGTGCCAGCAGTTTAAGGGTTAATCAGCCCCAGCATTTT
.,.,TRBV9,TRBJ2-3,CASSVGADTQYF,TGTGCCAGCAGCGTAGGGGCAGATACGCAGTATTTT
.,.,TRBV7-6,TRBJ2-7,CASSLATGLEQYF,TGTGCCAGCAGCTTAGCAACAGGGCTCGAGCAGTACTTC
.,TRBD2,TRBV9,TRBJ2-1,CASSETSGGTGEQFF,TGTGCCAGCAGCGAGACTAGCGGCGGGACCGGTGAGCAGTTCTTC
few,.,TRBV28,TRBJ2-1,CATGSGEQFF,TGTGCCACCGGGTCCGGTGAGCAGTTCTTC
medium-sized,TRBD2,TRBV7-8,TRBJ2-1,CASSTSSGSSYNEQFF,TGTGCCAGCAGCACCTCTAGCGGTAGCTCCTACAATGAGCAGTTCTTC
.,.,TRBV27,TRBJ2-1,CASSLGRGNEQFF,TGTGCCAGCAGTTTGGGACGTGGCAATGAGCAGTTCTTC
.,.,TRBV10-2,TRBJ1-6,CASSESRGGNSPLHF,TGCGCCAGCAGTGAGTCGAGGGGGGGCAATTCACCCCTCCACTTT
.,.,TRBV6-5,TRBJ2-1,CASSRGLTFYNEQFF,TGTGCCAGCAGCCGCGGACTAACTTTCTACAATGAGCAGTTCTTC
.,TRBD1,TRBV29-1,TRBJ2-4,CSVRGPPPSKNIQYF,TGCAGCGTTAGGGGGCCTCCGCCTTCCAAAAACATTCAGTACTTC
.,.,TRBV10-3,TRBJ2-7,CAISGTETYEQYF,TGTGCCATCAGTGGCACTGAGACCTACGAGCAGTACTTC
once,.,TRBV5-6,TRBJ2-7,CASSLAPKTYEQYF,TGTGCCAGCAGCTTGGCCCCGAAAACCTACGAGCAGTACTTC
.,TRBD1,TRBV6-6,TRBJ2-1,CASSPGGNEQFF,TGTGCCAGCAGTCCAGGGGGAAATGAGCAGTTCTTC
once,.,TRBV19,TRBJ1-1,CASSGGIGTEAFF,TGTGCCAGTAGTGGGGGGATCGGGACTGAAGCTTTCTTT
.,.,TRBV4-3,TRBJ2-7,CASSQVRGVYEQYF,TGCGCCAGCAGCCAAGTAAGGGGTGTCTACGAGCAGTACTTC
.,.,TRBV5-4,TRBJ2-2,CASSGTSTTDTGELFF,TGTGCCAGCAGCGGAACTAGCACCACCGACACCGGGGAGCTGTTTTTT
.,.,TRBV10-2,TRBJ1-1,CASSAIGHGENTEAFF,TGCGCCAGCAGTGCCATTGGACATGGGGAAAACACTGAAGCTTTCTTT
.,TRBD1,TRBV5-5,TRBJ2-7,CASSLTGTGFSYEQYF,TGTGCCAGCAGCTTAACCGGGACAGGGTTCTCCTACGAGCAGTACTTC
.,.,TRBV2,TRBJ1-5,CASSEPVAGQPQHF,TGTGCCAGCAGTGAACCCGTGGCAGGGCAGCCCCAGCATTTT
.,.,TRBV11-3,TRBJ2-3,CASSESGYTDTQYF,TGTGCCAGCAGCGAAAGCGGATACACAGATACGCAGTATTTT
.,.,TRBV29-1,TRBJ1-2,CSVGSPVLMTYTF,TGCAGCGTTGGATCCCCAGTCCTGATGACCTACACCTTC
.,.,TRBV4-1,TRBJ1-5,CASRVAEYSNQPQHF,TGCGCCAGCAGGGTGGCGGAGTATAGCAATCAGCCCCAGCATTTT
.,.,TRBV6-5,TRBJ2-3,CASSTGTVLYF,TGTGCCAGCAGTACAGGGACGGTCCTGTATTTT
.,.,TRBV6-1,TRBJ1-5,CASSEVTTNQPQHF,TGTGCCAGCAGTGAAGTGACAACCAATCAGCCCCAGCATTTT
.,.,TRBV4-3,TRBJ2-1,CASSQDSPGAPYNEQFF,TGCGCCAGCAGCCAAGATTCTCCGGGAGCTCCCTACAATGAGCAGTTCTTC
.,.,TRBV4-1,TRBJ2-7,CASSQGSYTSYEQYF,TGCGCCAGCAGCCAAGGATCCTACACCTCCTACGAGCAGTACTTC
.,.,TRBV4-2,TRBJ2-1,CASSPGGVGEQFF,TGTGCCAGCAGCCCCGGGGGAGTTGGTGAGCAGTTCTTC
.,TRBD1,TRBV2,TRBJ1-6,CASSASRTGGVVNSPLHF,TGTGCCAGCAGTGCTAGCAGGACAGGGGGGGTGGTAAATTCACCCCTCCACTTT
.,.,TRBV7-9,TRBJ2-7,CASSPRSTYEQYF,TGTGCCAGCAGCCCGCGCTCCACGTACGAGCAGTACTTC
once,TRBD2,TRBV27,TRBJ2-2,CASSPPGGLNTGELFF,TGTGCCAGCAGTCCCCCGGGGGGTCTAAACACCGGGGAGCTGTTTTTT
.,.,TRBV2,TRBJ1-2,CASRDDIATGGYTF,TGTGCCAGCAGGGACGACATCGCCACGGGAGGCTACACCTTC
.,.,TRBV2,TRBJ2-7,CASSVASYYEQYF,TGTGCCAGCAGTGTCGCCAGCTACTACGAGCAGTACTTC
.,.,TRBV10-3,TRBJ2-5,CASSGTEIQETQYF,TGCGCCAGCAGCGGGACAGAGATTCAAGAGACCCAGTACTTC
.,TRBD1,TRBV5-4,TRBJ2-1,CASSLDTGGEDEQFF,TGTGCCAGCAGCTTAGATACAGGGGGCGAGGATGAGCAGTTCTTC
once,TRBD1,TRBV27,TRBJ2-1,CASSLSPIMLGQGALNEQFF,TGTGCCAGCAGTTTATCCCCGATTATGCTCGGACAGGGGGCGCTTAATGAGCAGTTCTTC
.,.,TRBV10-3,TRBJ2-1,CAVAPTERHEQFF,TGTGCCGTAGCACCGACAGAACGCCATGAGCAGTTCTTC
once,.,TRBV19,TRBJ2-5,CASSHQETQYF,TGTGCCAGTAGTCACCAAGAGACCCAGTACTTC
.,.,TRBV27,TRBJ1-6,CASSLSPLSSYNSPLHF,TGTGCCAGCAGTTTAAGTCCATTGAGCTCCTATAATTCACCCCTCCACTTT